These 21 T cell receptor beta chains originate from one sample sequenced in a study of OX40 agonist ivuxolimab in advanced cancers. The repertoire was sequenced with immunoSEQ multiplex PCR; TCRdb's copy has only in-frame clones and lacks some. The table records about 130,000 clones, just over 90% of them present only once. The material sequenced was CD4+ or CD8+ T cells sorted from blood, taken in a trial of the OX40 agonist ivuxolimab. These receptors all come from an adult with an advanced solid tumor such as melanoma, head and neck, liver or kidney cancer.

Points on this clone: The junction differs from germline at one of its ends, possibly a read error. J is TRBJ2-3 and V is TRBV5-8; D unclear. The CDR3 contains 15 residues. CDR1 and CDR2 (germline): SGHTS, YDEGEE. The CDR3 region has the DNA TGTGCTAGCAGCTTGGGCCCCTGGGTCACAGATACGCAGTATTTT. This sequence encodes CASSLGPWVTDTQYF. The full variable domain, with the rest looked up from reference TRBV5-8 and TRBJ2-3, is EAGVTQSPTHLIKTRGQQATLRCSPISGHTSVYWYQQALGLGLQFLLWYDEGEERNRGNFPPRFSGRQFPNYSSELNVNALELEDSALYLCASSLGPWVTDTQYFGPGTRLTVL.

CDR3 protein: CASSSSAGREGRKLFF. CDR3 nucleotides: TGTGCCAGCAGCTCGAGCGCAGGGAGAGAAGGCAGGAAACTGTTTTTT. J is TRBJ1-4 and V is TRBV7-3; D is perhaps TRBD1 (5 bases). The CDR3 is made up of 16 amino acids. Per the germline V gene, CDR1 is SGHTA and CDR2 is FQGTGA. V was cut by 4 bases and J by 11 bases, with 23 bases left in between.

The rearrangement uses TRBV16 and TRBJ1-5, with D perhaps matching TRBD1 (5 bases). Per the germline V gene, CDR1 is KGHSY and CDR2 is FQNENV. Trimming cost V 0 bases and J 4 bases, with 10 bases left between them. CDR3 size: 15 residues. The CDR3, as DNA: TGTGCCAGCAGCCAATCCGACAGCGAAAATCAGCCCCAGCATTTT. Amino acid sequence: CASSQSDSENQPQHF.

This clone was picked up many times. The chain uses TRBV4-1 and TRBJ1-4, with a tentative D call TRBD1 (6 bases). The CDR3 runs 16 residues. The V end was cut by 9 bases, the J end by 5 bases, with 22 bases between. CDR1 is MGHRA, CDR2 YSYEKL, per germline. The CDR3 DNA reads TGCGCCAGTAAACCACTATGGGGGAGGGGGAATGAAAAACTGTTTTTT. Translation gives CASKPLWGRGNEKLFF.

The chain carries TRBV27 and TRBJ2-2; 9 bases fit TRBD1. The junction had 1 base not matched to a gene; V was cut back by 5 bases and J by 0 bases. The CDR3 length is 15 residues. Germline V CDR1 and CDR2: MNHEY, SMNVEV (reference sequence). CDR3 nucleotide sequence: TGTGCCAGCAGTAGGGACAGGGCGAACACCGGGGAGCTGTTTTTT. It translates to CASSRDRANTGELFF.

This clone was picked up a small number of times. The V and J genes are TRBV30 and TRBJ1-1, with D unresolved. CDR1 and CDR2 (germline): GTSNPN, SVGIG (reference sequence). The V end lost 4 bases, the J end lost 11 bases, and 26 bases lay between the germline ends. The CDR3 spans 15 residues. DNA for the CDR3: TGTGCCTGGACCCGAGGCGGTGGCTTCCGATCCTCGGCTTTCTTT. Protein: CAWTRGGGFRSSAFF.

This clone appeared a single time. The CDR3 sequence: CASSALGSGLSTGELFF. CDR3 sequence (DNA): TGCGCCAGCAGCGCCTTGGGTAGCGGCCTGAGCACCGGGGAGCTGTTTTTT. This chain links TRBV5-1 with TRBJ2-2, with TRBD2 as a possible D gene (6 bases). The CDR3 consists of 17 residues. Germline CDR1 reads SGHRS; CDR2 reads YFSETQ. V lost 4 bases, J lost 4 bases, and 20 bases lay in between.

CDR3 nucleotides: TGTGCCAGCAGCAGTGGGACAGGGGGCCGGCTGAACACTGAAGCTTTCTTT. Amino acids: CASSSGTGGRLNTEAFF. This chain joins TRBV21-1 and TRBJ1-1; the D segment call TRBD1 is taken from the table without a DNA check. TRBV21-1 has pseudogene status. The length of the CDR3 is 17 residues.

The chain couples TRBV5-1 to TRBJ1-1, with D uncertain. V was trimmed by 2 bases and J by 1 base, leaving 6 bases between them. The germline V gene has CDR1 SGHRS and CDR2 YFSETQ. The CDR3 is 13 residues long. In DNA, the CDR3 is TGCGCCAGCAGCTTTGATCGGAACACTGAAGCTTTCTTT. Residues: CASSFDRNTEAFF.

This chain joins TRBV7-8 and TRBJ2-7, with D possibly being TRBD2 (6 bases). Germline V lookup: CDR1 SGHVS, CDR2 FQNEAQ. V lost 5 bases and J lost 5, with 22 bases in between. This CDR3 is built from 16 residues. The chain's CDR3 is CASSPRSEGQLDEQYF. DNA of the CDR3: TGTGCCAGCAGCCCCCGATCGGAGGGCCAACTCGACGAGCAGTACTTC.

The gene calls are TRBV7-8 and TRBJ2-7; D is unresolved. CDR1 is SGHVS, CDR2 FQNEAQ, per germline. The V end was cut by 5 bases, the J end by 2 bases, with 13 bases between. The CDR3 consists of 14 residues. The CDR3 region is CASSPSGAPYEQYF. CDR3 nucleotides: TGTGCCAGCAGCCCCTCGGGCGCGCCCTACGAGCAGTACTTC.

The chain has TRBV27 and TRBJ1-2; a weak D match, TRBD1 (6 bases). V was shortened by 6 bases and J by 4 bases, with 18 bases between the two germline ends. Germline CDR1 MNHEY, CDR2 SMNVEV (reference sequence). This CDR3 has 15 residues. The CDR3 reads CASRRDSGVGYGYTF. The DNA for the CDR3 is TGTGCCAGCAGGCGGGATTCAGGGGTCGGCTATGGCTACACCTTC.

This clone was counted a few times. The V gene is TRBV5-8, the J gene TRBJ1-5; D is unresolved. This CDR3 is 13 amino acids long. The germline V and J ends were trimmed by 5 bases and 6 bases, with 12 bases remaining between them. Germline V gene sequence: CDR1 SGHTS, CDR2 YDEGEE. The CDR3 is CASSRRQIQPQHF. The CDR3 bases are TGTGCCAGCAGTCGAAGGCAGATTCAGCCCCAGCATTTT.

V gene TRBV28 combines with J gene TRBJ1-1; 9 bases agree with TRBD1. This CDR3 is built from 16 residues. Germline V lookup: CDR1 MDHEN, CDR2 SYDVKM. With V trimmed by 3 bases and J by 0 bases, 5 bases remained unmatched. CDR3 protein: CASSFSTGGVNTEAFF. In DNA form, the CDR3 reads TGTGCCAGCAGTTTTTCGACAGGGGGGGTGAACACTGAAGCTTTCTTT.

This clone occurred a few times. The CDR3 is CASTARGKDGYTF. Here the CDR3 DNA reads TGTGCCAGTACCGCCAGGGGGAAGGATGGCTACACCTTC. This chain joins TRBV19 and TRBJ1-2; TRBD1 aligns across 7 bases. In germline, CDR1 is LNHDA, CDR2 SQIVND (reference sequence). Trimming removed 7 bases from V and 6 bases from J; junction bases left unmatched: 8. The CDR3 runs 13 residues.

Comment on this clone: The sample contains more than one DNA sequence encoding this CDR3. This chain links TRBV9 with TRBJ2-5, with D perhaps matching TRBD1 (6 bases). This CDR3 comprises 14 residues. Germline-derived CDR1 and CDR2 are SGDLS and YYNGEE. V lost 0 bases, J lost 0 bases, and 6 bases lay in between. In DNA, the CDR3 is TGTGCCAGCAGCGTAGGACAGGACCAAGAGACCCAGTACTTC. This encodes CASSVGQDQETQYF.

The chain recombines TRBV28 with TRBJ1-3; the D is unclear. The CDR3 consists of 11 residues. V lost 8 bases and J lost 2, with 4 bases in between. Germline loops: CDR1 MDHEN, CDR2 SYDVKM. CDR3 sequence reads: CASSTGNTIYF. CDR3 nucleotides: TGTGCCAGCTCCACTGGAAACACCATATATTTT. Together with reference TRBV28 and TRBJ1-3, the CDR3 gives the full variable domain: DVKVTQSSRYLVKRTGEKVFLECVQDMDHENMFWYRQDPGLGLRLIYFSYDVKMKEKGDIPEGYSVSREKKERFSLILESASTNQTSMYLCASSTGNTIYFGEGSWLTVV.

This clone was seen a single time. The CDR3 DNA reads as TGTGCCAGTAGCCCCTGGAGGGGGAGCGGGCATGAAGCTTTCTTT. It is translated as CASSPWRGSGHEAFF. The rearrangement joins TRBV19 to TRBJ1-1; a possible D gene is TRBD1 (6 bases). There are 15 residues in the CDR3. V shed 6 bases and J shed 7 bases, with 21 bases lying between them. Germline V gives CDR1 LNHDA, CDR2 SQIVND (reference sequence).

The chain links TRBV29-1 to TRBJ2-3; either TRBD1 or TRBD2 may supply D (5 bases each). Germline loops: CDR1 SQVTM, CDR2 ANQGSEA. V was pared by 6 bases and J by 1 base, with 14 bases between. The CDR3 is made up of 14 amino acids. The CDR3 sequence: CSVDPQGGTDTQYF. CDR3 nucleotides: TGCAGCGTAGACCCGCAGGGAGGCACAGATACGCAGTATTTT.

The V gene is TRBV6-1, the J gene TRBJ2-3, with TRBD2 as a possible D gene (5 bases). Per germline, CDR1 MNHNS and CDR2 SASEGT. This CDR3 is built from 11 residues. The ends were cut back, 7 bases at V and 5 bases at J, with 7 bases in the middle. Here the CDR3 reads CASIEGDTQYF. The CDR3 nucleotides are TGTGCCAGCATCGAGGGAGATACGCAGTATTTT.

This chain links TRBV7-2 with TRBJ1-5, with a possible D match to TRBD1 (5 bases). The CDR3 has 15 residues. Per the germline V gene, CDR1 is SGHTA and CDR2 is FQGNSA. Between the trimmed V and J ends, which lost 1 base and 1 base, there was a span of 8 bases. For the CDR3, the DNA is TGTGCCAGCAGCTTAGATGGGGCGAGCAATCAGCCCCAGCATTTT. Residues: CASSLDGASNQPQHF.